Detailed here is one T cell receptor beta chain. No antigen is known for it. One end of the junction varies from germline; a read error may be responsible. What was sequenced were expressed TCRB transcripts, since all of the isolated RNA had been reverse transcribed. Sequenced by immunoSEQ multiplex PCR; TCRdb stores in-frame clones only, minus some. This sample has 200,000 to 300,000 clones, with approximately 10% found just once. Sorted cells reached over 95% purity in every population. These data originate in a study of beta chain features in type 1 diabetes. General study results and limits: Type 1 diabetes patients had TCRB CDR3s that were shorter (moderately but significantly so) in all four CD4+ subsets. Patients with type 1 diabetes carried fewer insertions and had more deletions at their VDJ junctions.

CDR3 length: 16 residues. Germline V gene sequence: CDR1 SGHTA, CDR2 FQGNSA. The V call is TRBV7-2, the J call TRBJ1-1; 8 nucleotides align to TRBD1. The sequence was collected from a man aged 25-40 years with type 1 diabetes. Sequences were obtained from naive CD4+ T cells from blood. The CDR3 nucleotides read TGTGCCAGCAGCCCAGGACAGGGATCGATGAACGCTGAAGCTTTCTTT. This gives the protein CASSPGQGSMNAEAFF.